This T cell receptor beta chain was recorded in a study of T cells after yellow fever vaccination. Study-wide results and limits: Shared CD4/CD8 clonotypes were a small share, likely from convergent recombination.

Only a few counts were recorded for this clonotype. Its antigen is not known. TCRdb analysed the 5' RACE reads with MiXCR anew, one entry per CDR3 protein. This table holds 310,000 or so distinct CDR3 sequences, around 7% found once. Germline loops: CDR1 SGHKS, CDR2 YYEKEE (reference sequence). V was trimmed by 2 bases and J by 2 bases, leaving 13 bases between them. CDR3 length: 15 residues. The rearrangement uses TRBV5-5 and TRBJ1-2; D not resolved. The source was PBMCs, collected about 49 days after the first yellow fever vaccination. The TCR was taken from a young man who received the YFV17D yellow fever vaccine. CDR3 amino acids: CASSFSLSLNYGYTF. CDR3 DNA sequence: TGTGCCAGCAGCTTCTCTTTAAGTCTAAACTATGGCTACACCTTC.